One and the same sample provided the 5 T cell receptor beta chains below, sequenced in a study of blood T cell repertoires in COVID-19 (dated by TCRdb to the early 2020s). To prepare the library, the immunoSEQ multiplex PCR assay was applied. The table was pulled from immuneACCESS by TCRdb, which kept in-frame rearrangements only. Such tables lose some clones; where checked, under half of the loss comes from unresolved V genes, and the rest has no known cause. Across this sample there are some 300,000 clones, with more than 75% seen only once. The ten most abundant clones make up around 2% of the sample. The sequencing sample was made of PBMCs or T cells enriched from blood (not recorded which). These receptor sequences come from a woman in her sixties or seventies in a cohort exposed to, infected with or recovered from COVID-19 (not recorded which).

The chain carries TRBV7-2 and TRBJ1-1; 9 bases map to TRBD1. Germline V CDR1 and CDR2: SGHTA, FQGNSA. There are 16 residues in the CDR3. The ends lost 4 bases at V and 5 bases at J; junction bases unmatched: 11. The CDR3 region has the DNA TGTGCCAGCAGCTCTCAAGGGACAGGGTCGGGGACTGAAGCTTTCTTT. This gives the protein CASSSQGTGSGTEAFF.

The rearrangement uses TRBV18 and TRBJ2-7; 8 positions agree with TRBD2. Trimming at V came to 3 bases and at J to 3 bases, leaving 7 bases not matched to a gene. Germline CDR1 KGHSH, CDR2 LQKENI. The CDR3 spans 15 residues. CDR3 in DNA: TGTGCCAGCTCACCGAGCGGGAGTGGTAACTACGAGCAGTACTTC. Protein product: CASSPSGSGNYEQYF.

The V call is TRBV27, the J call TRBJ2-1, with 7 bases lining up with TRBD2. CDR1 is MNHEY and CDR2 is SMNVEV in the germline V gene (reference sequence). V lost 5 bases, J lost 8 bases, and 9 bases stayed unmatched. This CDR3 comprises 14 residues. The CDR3 DNA follows: TGTGCCAGCAGTCGCCCAGCGGGAATCGATGAGCAGTTCTTC. Translation: CASSRPAGIDEQFF.

The V and J genes are TRBV5-1 and TRBJ2-1; possibly TRBD2 for D (5 bases). V was shortened by 1 base and J by 1 base, with 12 bases between the two germline ends. This CDR3 is 16 amino acids long. Germline V lookup: CDR1 SGHRS, CDR2 YFSETQ. In DNA form, the CDR3 reads TGCGCCAGCAGCTTGATGGCGCGGGCATCCTACAATGAGCAGTTCTTC. Translated: CASSLMARASYNEQFF. Full variable domain (rest looked up from reference TRBV5-1 and TRBJ2-1): KAGVTQTPRYLIKTRGQQVTLSCSPISGHRSVSWYQQTPGQGLQFLFEYFSETQRNKGNFPGRFSGRQFSNSRSEMNVSTLELGDSALYLCASSLMARASYNEQFFGPGTRLTVL.

The V gene is TRBV27, the J gene TRBJ2-1; 12 bases align to TRBD2. The V and J ends lost 7 bases and 4 bases, in that order; junction bases with no gene match: 5. Per germline, CDR1 MNHEY and CDR2 SMNVEV (reference sequence). The CDR3 is 15 amino acids. DNA for the CDR3: TGTGCCAGCAACAGACTAGCGGGAGTTTACAATGAGCAGTTCTTC. The encoded protein is CASNRLAGVYNEQFF.